Following are 16 T cell receptor beta chains from one sample sequenced in a study of neoadjuvant anti-PD-1 for oral cavity cancer. Assay: immunoSEQ multiplex PCR; the TCRdb copy retains only in-frame clones and omits some. The sample carries some 9,500 clones, less than 70% recorded once. Indicated time point: after neoadjuvant nivolumab, at surgical resection. The material sequenced was PBMCs, taken after nivolumab (anti-PD-1) treatment. The receptors here all came from a person aged 35-79 years with oral cavity squamous cell carcinoma.

A few counts support this clone. The rearrangement uses TRBV27 and TRBJ2-7, with 7 bases matching TRBD2. This CDR3 has 12 amino acids. Germline V lookup: CDR1 MNHEY, CDR2 SMNVEV (reference sequence). V trimming: 10 bases; J trimming: 1 base; junction bases outside the gene matches: 4. CDR3 region: CATQRESYEQYF. In nucleotides, the CDR3 is TGTGCCACCCAGCGGGAATCCTACGAGCAGTACTTC.

This clone has just a few counts. The V call is TRBV27, the J call TRBJ2-2; TRBD2 aligns across 9 bases. CDR3 size: 14 residues. The V gene end was trimmed by 7 bases and the J gene end by 5 bases; junction bases not matched to a gene: 5. The germline gives CDR1 MNHEY, CDR2 SMNVEV (reference sequence). The CDR3 DNA is TGTGCCAGCAAAGGACTAGCGCAAACCGGGGAGCTGTTTTTT. Its protein is CASKGLAQTGELFF.

The V and J genes are TRBV19 and TRBJ2-5; 9 bases agree with TRBD2. From germline, CDR1 is LNHDA and CDR2 SQIVND (reference sequence). This CDR3 spans 14 amino acids. V trimming: 5 bases; J trimming: 4 bases; junction bases outside the gene matches: 5. CDR3 bases: TGTGCCAGTAGTGTGGGACTAGCTGGAGAGACCCAGTACTTC. Its translation is CASSVGLAGETQYF.

CDR3: CASSPRGTQVFDTQYF. The CDR3 DNA follows: TGTGCCAGCAGCCCCCGGGGGACGCAAGTGTTTGATACGCAGTATTTT. This chain joins TRBV9 and TRBJ2-3, with TRBD2 as a possible D gene (6 bases). V lost 4 bases, J lost 6 bases, and 21 bases lay in between. Germline-derived CDR1 and CDR2 are SGDLS and YYNGEE. The CDR3 extends over 16 amino acids.

Only a few counts were recorded for this clone. V gene TRBV19 combines with J gene TRBJ2-7; no clear D gene. Germline CDR1 reads LNHDA; CDR2 reads SQIVND (reference sequence). Trimming removed 6 bases at V and 3 bases at J, with 15 bases between. This CDR3 spans 14 amino acids. In nucleotides, the CDR3 is TGTGCCAGTAGCATCGGTCTAGGGAACTACGAGCAGTACTTC. It yields the protein CASSIGLGNYEQYF.

V usage is TRBV7-9 and J usage is TRBJ2-1; 7 bases match TRBD2. This CDR3 spans 13 amino acids. Germline V gives CDR1 SEHNR, CDR2 FQNEAQ (reference sequence). Trimming at V came to 3 bases and at J to 11 bases, leaving 7 bases not matched to a gene. This CDR3 reads CASSFEAGEKQFF. The CDR3 bases are TGTGCCAGCAGCTTCGAGGCGGGGGAAAAGCAGTTCTTC. The full variable domain, in which reference TRBV7-9 and TRBJ2-1 provide the parts outside the CDR3, is DTGVSQNPRHKITKRGQNVTFRCDPISEHNRLYWYRQTLGQGPEFLTYFQNEAQLEKSRLLSDRFSAERPKGSFSTLEIQRTEQGDSAMYLCASSFEAGEKQFFGPGTRLTVL.

The V call is TRBV11-3, the J call TRBJ1-1; weak D call: TRBD1 (6 bases). Germline-derived CDR1 and CDR2 are SGHNT and YENEEA. This CDR3 contains 12 residues. V was shortened by 4 bases and J by 8 bases, with 11 bases between the two germline ends. CDR3 in amino acids: CASSSRTAEAFF. The DNA for the CDR3 is TGTGCCAGCAGCTCGCGGACAGCCGAAGCTTTCTTT.

This chain joins TRBV27 and TRBJ2-1; D may be TRBD2 (5 bases). With 0 bases removed from V and 5 bases from J, the gap between germline ends came to 14 bases. The CDR3 is made up of 16 amino acids. Per germline, CDR1 MNHEY and CDR2 SMNVEV (reference sequence). CDR3 residues: CASSLSLRLSDNEQFF. Here the CDR3 DNA reads TGTGCCAGCAGTTTATCTCTCCGACTATCCGACAATGAGCAGTTCTTC.

This clone appeared a few times. The V and J genes are TRBV5-5 and TRBJ1-6, with D unresolved. V lost 4 bases, J lost 1 base, and 15 bases lay in between. The CDR3 is 17 amino acids. CDR1 and CDR2 (germline): SGHKS, YYEKEE (reference sequence). CDR3 region: CASSPSALRSYNSPLHF. In DNA form, the CDR3 reads TGTGCCAGCAGCCCTTCGGCCCTTAGGTCCTATAATTCACCCCTCCACTTT.

The chain joins TRBV29-1 to TRBJ1-1, with D uncertain. Germline V CDR1 and CDR2: SQVTM, ANQGSEA. Trimming shortened V by 4 bases and J by 5 bases, and 17 bases separated the two germline ends. The CDR3 is 14 residues long. CDR3 sequence: CSVGGVGRRTEAFF. In DNA form, the CDR3 reads TGCAGCGTTGGTGGTGTAGGGCGCAGGACTGAAGCTTTCTTT.

CDR3: CASSPRGNPFNEQFF. Written as DNA, the CDR3 is TGTGCCAGCAGCCCTAGAGGTAACCCATTCAATGAGCAGTTCTTC. The chain links TRBV9 to TRBJ2-1, with D uncertain. The CDR3 runs 15 residues. Germline V gene sequence: CDR1 SGDLS, CDR2 YYNGEE. Trimming left V 4 bases short and J 6 bases short, with 17 bases between.

This clone was recorded a few times. The chain recombines TRBV6-4 with TRBJ1-5, with D tentatively TRBD1 (5 bases). The V gene lost 4 bases and the J gene lost 7 bases, with 11 bases spanning the gap. The germline CDR1 and CDR2 sequences are MRHNA and SNTAGT. CDR3 length: 13 residues. As DNA, the CDR3 is TGTGCCAGCAGTGTTGACAGCTTCCAGCCCCAGCATTTT. This codes for CASSVDSFQPQHF.

This clone has a single count. The chain is built from TRBV7-9 and TRBJ2-5; 7 nucleotides align to TRBD1. Per germline, CDR1 SEHNR and CDR2 FQNEAQ (reference sequence). This CDR3 has 15 residues. Losses at the gene ends were 3 bases for V and 2 bases for J; bases not matched to a gene: 6. The CDR3 DNA sequence: TGTGCCAGCAGCTTCGTCGGGACAGCACAAGAGACCCAGTACTTC. Translation gives CASSFVGTAQETQYF.

This chain links TRBV9 with TRBJ1-2; D possibly corresponds to TRBD1 (6 bases). V lost 4 bases and J 8 bases, leaving 18 bases between the germline ends. Per germline, CDR1 SGDLS and CDR2 YYNGEE. The CDR3 is made up of 14 amino acids. The CDR3 here is CASSLLGGPAGYTF. CDR3 in DNA: TGTGCCAGCAGCCTCCTTGGGGGGCCCGCAGGCTACACCTTC.

The CDR3 sequence: CASSEALGAGGEQYF. The CDR3 DNA follows: TGTGCCAGCAGTGAAGCGCTCGGGGCGGGAGGTGAGCAGTACTTC. V gene TRBV2 combines with J gene TRBJ2-7; 8 positions agree with TRBD2. This CDR3 has 15 residues. J was trimmed by 7 bases and V by 0 bases; bases with no gene match: 8. The germline CDR1 and CDR2 sequences are SNHLY and FYNNEI.

The V and J genes are TRBV6-1 and TRBJ1-5; possible D gene TRBD1, 5 bases. The CDR3 extends over 15 amino acids. Between the trimmed V and J ends, which lost 6 bases and 2 bases, there was a span of 14 bases. CDR1 is MNHNS and CDR2 is SASEGT in the germline V gene. CDR3 in DNA: TGTGCCAGCAGAACGCAGGTAGGGGGCAATCAGCCCCAGCATTTT. Protein sequence: CASRTQVGGNQPQHF.